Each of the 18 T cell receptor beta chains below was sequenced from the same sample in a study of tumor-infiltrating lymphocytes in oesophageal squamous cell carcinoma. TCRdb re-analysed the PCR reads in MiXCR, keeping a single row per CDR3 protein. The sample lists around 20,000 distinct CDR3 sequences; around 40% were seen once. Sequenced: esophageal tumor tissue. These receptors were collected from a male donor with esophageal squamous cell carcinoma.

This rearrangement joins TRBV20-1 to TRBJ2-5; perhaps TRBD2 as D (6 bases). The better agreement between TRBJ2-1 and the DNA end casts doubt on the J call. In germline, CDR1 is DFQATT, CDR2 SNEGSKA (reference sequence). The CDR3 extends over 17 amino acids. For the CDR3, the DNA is TGCAGTGCTAGGAGAGCGGGTGGTGCTCTACTTTACAATGAGCAGTTCTTC. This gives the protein CSARRAGGALLYNEQFF.

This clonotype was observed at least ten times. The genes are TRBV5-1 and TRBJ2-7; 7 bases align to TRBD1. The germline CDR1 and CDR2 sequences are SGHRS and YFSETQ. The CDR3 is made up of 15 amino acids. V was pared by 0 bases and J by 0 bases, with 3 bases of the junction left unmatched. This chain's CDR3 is CASSLGTGFSYEQYF. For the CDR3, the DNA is TGCGCCAGCAGCTTGGGGACAGGATTCTCCTACGAGCAGTACTTC.

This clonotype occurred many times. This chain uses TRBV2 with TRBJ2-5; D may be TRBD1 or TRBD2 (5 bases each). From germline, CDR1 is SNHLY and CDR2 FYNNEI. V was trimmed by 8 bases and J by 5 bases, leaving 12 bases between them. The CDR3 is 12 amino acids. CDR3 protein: CASSRDRETQYF. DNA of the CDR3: TGTGCCAGCTCGAGGGACCGGGAGACCCAGTACTTC.

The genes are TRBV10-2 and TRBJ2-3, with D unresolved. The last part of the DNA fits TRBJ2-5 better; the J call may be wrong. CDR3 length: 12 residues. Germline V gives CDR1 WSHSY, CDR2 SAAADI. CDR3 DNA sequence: TGCGCCAGCAGTGTTGCAGGAGAGACCCAGTACTTC. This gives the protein CASSVAGETQYF.

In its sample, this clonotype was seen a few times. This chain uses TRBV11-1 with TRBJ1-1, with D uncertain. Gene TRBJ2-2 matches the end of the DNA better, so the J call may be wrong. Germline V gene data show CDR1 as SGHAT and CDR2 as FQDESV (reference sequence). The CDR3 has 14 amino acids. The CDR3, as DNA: TGTGCCAGCAGCTTCGTGCTTGGCACCGGGGAGCTGTTTTTT. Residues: CASSFVLGTGELFF.

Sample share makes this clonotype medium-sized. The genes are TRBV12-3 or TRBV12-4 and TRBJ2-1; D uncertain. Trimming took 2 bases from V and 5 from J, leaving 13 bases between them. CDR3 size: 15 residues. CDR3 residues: CASSLRAGTHNEQFF. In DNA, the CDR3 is TGTGCCAGCAGTTTACGCGCAGGAACACACAATGAGCAGTTCTTC.

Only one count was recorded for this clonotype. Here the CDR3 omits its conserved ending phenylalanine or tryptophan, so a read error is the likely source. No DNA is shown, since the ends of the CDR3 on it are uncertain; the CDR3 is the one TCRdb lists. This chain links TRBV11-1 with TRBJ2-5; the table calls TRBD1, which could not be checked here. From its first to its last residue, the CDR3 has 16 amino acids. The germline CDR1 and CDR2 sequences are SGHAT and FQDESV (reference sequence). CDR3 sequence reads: CASSLGGAGETQYFGN.

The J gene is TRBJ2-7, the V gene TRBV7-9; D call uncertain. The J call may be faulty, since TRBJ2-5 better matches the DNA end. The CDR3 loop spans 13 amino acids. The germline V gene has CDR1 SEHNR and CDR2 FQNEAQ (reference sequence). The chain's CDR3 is CASSSVRSGTQYF. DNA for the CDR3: TGTGCCAGCAGCTCGGTGCGGTCAGGGACCCAGTACTTC.

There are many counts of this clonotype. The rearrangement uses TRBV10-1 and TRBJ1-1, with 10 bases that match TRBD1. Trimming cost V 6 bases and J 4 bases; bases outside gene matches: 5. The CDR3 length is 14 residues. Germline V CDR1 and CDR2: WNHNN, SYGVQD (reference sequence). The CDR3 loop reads CASREDRGATEAFF. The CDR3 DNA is TGCGCCAGCAGGGAGGACAGGGGGGCCACTGAAGCTTTCTTT.

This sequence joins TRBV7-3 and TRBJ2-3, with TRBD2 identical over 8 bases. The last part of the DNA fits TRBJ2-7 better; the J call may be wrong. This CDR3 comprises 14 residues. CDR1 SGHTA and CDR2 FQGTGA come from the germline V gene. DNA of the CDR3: TGTGCCAGCAGCACGGGGGGGTGGACAGATACGCAGTACTTC. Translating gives CASSTGGWTDTQYF.

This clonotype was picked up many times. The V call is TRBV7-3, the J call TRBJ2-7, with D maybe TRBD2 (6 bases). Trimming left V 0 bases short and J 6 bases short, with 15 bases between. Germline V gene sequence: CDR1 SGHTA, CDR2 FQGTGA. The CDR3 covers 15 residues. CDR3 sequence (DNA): TGTGCCAGCAGCTTAACGGGCGACCGTAGCGGCGAGCAGTACTTC. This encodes CASSLTGDRSGEQYF.

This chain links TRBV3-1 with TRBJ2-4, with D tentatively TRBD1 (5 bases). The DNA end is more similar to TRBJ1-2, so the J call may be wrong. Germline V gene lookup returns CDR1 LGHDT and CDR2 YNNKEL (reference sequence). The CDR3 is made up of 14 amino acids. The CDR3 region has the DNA TGTGCCAGCAGCCACGGGGGAACGATGTATGGCTACACCTTC. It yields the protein CASSHGGTMYGYTF.

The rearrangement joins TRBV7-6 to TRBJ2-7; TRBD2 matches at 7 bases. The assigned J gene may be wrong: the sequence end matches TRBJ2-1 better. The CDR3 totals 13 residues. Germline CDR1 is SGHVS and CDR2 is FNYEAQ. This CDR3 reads CASSWGGVNEQFF. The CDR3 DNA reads TGTGCCAGCAGCTGGGGGGGGGTGAATGAGCAGTTCTTC.

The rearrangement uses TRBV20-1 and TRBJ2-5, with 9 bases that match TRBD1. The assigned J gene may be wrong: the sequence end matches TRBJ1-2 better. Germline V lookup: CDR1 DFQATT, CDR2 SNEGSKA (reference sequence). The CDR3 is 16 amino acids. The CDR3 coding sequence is TGCAGTGCTAGGACCGGACAGGGGACTAATAACTATGGCTACACCTTC. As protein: CSARTGQGTNNYGYTF.

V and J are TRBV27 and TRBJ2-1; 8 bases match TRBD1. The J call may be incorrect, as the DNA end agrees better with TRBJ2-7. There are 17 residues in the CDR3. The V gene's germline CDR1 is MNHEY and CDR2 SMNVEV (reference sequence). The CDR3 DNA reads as TGTGCCAGCAGTCTGGGGGACAGGCCGGGAATCAACAATGAGCAGTACTTC. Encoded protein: CASSLGDRPGINNEQYF.

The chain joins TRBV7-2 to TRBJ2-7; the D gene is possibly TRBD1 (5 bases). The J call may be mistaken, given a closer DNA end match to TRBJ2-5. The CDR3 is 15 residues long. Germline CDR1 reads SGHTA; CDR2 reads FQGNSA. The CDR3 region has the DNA TGTGCCAGCAGCCCGCGCCTAGGGGATCAAGAGACCCAGTACTTC. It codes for CASSPRLGDQETQYF.

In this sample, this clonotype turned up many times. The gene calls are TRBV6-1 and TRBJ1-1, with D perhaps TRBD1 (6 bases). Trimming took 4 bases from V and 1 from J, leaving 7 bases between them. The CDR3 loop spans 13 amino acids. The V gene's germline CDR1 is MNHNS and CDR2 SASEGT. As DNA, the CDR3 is TGTGCCAGCAGTGCGACAGGGAACACTGAAGCTTTCTTT. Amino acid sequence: CASSATGNTEAFF.

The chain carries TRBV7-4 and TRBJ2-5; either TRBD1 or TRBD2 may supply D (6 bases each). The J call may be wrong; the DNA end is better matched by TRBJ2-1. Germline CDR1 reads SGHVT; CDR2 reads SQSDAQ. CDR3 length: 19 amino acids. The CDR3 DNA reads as TGTGCCAGCAGCTTTCTTACGGGTACAGTGGGGGCGTGGAGGGAGACCCAGTTCTTC. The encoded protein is CASSFLTGTVGAWRETQFF.